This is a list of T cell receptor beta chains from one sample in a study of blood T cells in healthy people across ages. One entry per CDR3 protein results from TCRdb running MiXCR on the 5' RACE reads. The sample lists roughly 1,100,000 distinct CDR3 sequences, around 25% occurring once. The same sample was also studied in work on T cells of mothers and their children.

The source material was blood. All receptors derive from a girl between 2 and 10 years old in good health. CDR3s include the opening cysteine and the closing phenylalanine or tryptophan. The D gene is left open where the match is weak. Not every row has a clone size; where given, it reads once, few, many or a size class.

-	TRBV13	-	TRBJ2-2	CASSRTANTGELFF	TGTGCCAGCAGCAGAACAGCGAACACCGGGGAGCTGTTTTTT
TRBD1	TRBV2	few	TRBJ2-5	CASSEQGEETQYF	TGTGCCAGCAGTGAGCAGGGGGAAGAGACCCAGTACTTC
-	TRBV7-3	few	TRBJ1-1	CASSLEQRTEAFF	TGTGCCAGCAGCCTAGAACAGCGCACTGAAGCTTTCTTT
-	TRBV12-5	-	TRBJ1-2	CASGLAGLYGYTF	TGTGCTAGTGGTTTGGCAGGCCTCTATGGCTACACCTTC
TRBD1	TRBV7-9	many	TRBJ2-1	CASSVRDRGYNEQFF	TGTGCCAGCAGCGTCCGGGACAGGGGTTACAATGAGCAGTTCTTC
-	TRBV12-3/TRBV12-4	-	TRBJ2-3	CASSPRTSRVTSTDTQYF	TGTGCCAGCAGTCCCCGGACCTCCAGGGTGACGAGCACAGATACGCAGTATTTT
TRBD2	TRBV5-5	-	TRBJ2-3	CASSPSPGLVNTDKQYF	TGTGCCAGCAGCCCGTCCCCGGGACTAGTAAACACAGATAAGCAGTATTTT
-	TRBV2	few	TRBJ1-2	CASSKGQLGGYTF	TGTGCCAGCAGTAAGGGCCAGCTCGGGGGCTACACCTTC
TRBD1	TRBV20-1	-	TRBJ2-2	CSARDGSRGPDGELFF	TGCAGTGCTAGAGATGGTTCGAGGGGGCCGGACGGGGAGCTGTTTTTT
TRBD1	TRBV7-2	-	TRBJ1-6	CASSATGGSPLHF	TGTGCCAGCAGCGCCACAGGGGGATCACCCCTCCACTTT
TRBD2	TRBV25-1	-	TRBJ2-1	CASSLRGRVGNEQFF	TGTGCCAGCAGTCTTCGCGGGAGGGTTGGCAATGAGCAGTTCTTC